The text below deals with one T cell receptor beta chain. Its antigen is not identified. These data come from a study of T cell responses to AZD1222 COVID-19 vaccine. Data came from immunoSEQ multiplex PCR; TCRdb stores just in-frame clones and leaves some out. The sample holds over 150,000 clones, approximately 92% seen once. Study-level results: Across spike, vaccine-associated CD4 TCRs were found, dominant at 160-218 and 743-854. Per reports, nearly half of all spike-specific TCRs target regions that are unmutated in variants.

Germline loops: CDR1 MGHRA, CDR2 YSYEKL. V dropped 3 bases and J dropped 7; count of bases not matched to a gene: 12. The CDR3 spans 16 residues. The V gene is TRBV4-1, the J gene TRBJ1-2; 9 nucleotides line up with TRBD1. Sequenced here: peripheral blood, sampled 28 days after the second dose of the MenACWY control vaccine. The receptor's source is an adult who received the MenACWY meningococcal vaccine as a control. As DNA, the CDR3 is TGCGCCAGCAGCCAGTCGGGGCGGACAGGGGTGAGTGGCTACACCTTC. Protein: CASSQSGRTGVSGYTF.